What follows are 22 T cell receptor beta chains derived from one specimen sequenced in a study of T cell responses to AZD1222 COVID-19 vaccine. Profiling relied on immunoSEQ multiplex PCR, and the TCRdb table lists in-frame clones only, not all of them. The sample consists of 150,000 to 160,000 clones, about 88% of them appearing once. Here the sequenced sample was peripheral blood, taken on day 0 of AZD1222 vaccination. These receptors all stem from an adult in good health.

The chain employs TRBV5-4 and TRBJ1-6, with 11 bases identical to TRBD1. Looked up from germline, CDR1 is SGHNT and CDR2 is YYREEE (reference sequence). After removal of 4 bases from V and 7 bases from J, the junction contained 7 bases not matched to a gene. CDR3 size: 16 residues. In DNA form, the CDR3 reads TGTGCCAGCAGCACCGGACAGGGGGCCACAAATTCACCCCTCCACTTT. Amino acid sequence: CASSTGQGATNSPLHF.

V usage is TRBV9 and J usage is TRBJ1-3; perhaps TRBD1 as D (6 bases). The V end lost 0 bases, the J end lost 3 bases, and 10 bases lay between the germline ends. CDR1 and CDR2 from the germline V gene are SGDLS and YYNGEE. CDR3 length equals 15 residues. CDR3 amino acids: CASSVGLDSGNTIYF. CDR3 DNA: TGTGCCAGCAGCGTAGGCTTGGACAGTGGAAACACCATATATTTT.

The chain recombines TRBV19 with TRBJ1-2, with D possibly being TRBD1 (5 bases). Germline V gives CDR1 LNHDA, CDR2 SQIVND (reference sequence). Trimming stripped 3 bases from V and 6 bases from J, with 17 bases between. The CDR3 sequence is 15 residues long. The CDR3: CASSITGSTLNGYTF. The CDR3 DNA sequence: TGTGCCAGTAGTATTACAGGTAGCACCCTTAATGGCTACACCTTC.

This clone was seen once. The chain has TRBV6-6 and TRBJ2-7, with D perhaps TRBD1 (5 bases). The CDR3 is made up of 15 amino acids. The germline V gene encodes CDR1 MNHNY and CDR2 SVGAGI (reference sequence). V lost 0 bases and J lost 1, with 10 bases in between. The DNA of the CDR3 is TGTGCCAGCAGTTACTCGGGGCAGAGGTCCTACGAGCAGTACTTC. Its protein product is CASSYSGQRSYEQYF.

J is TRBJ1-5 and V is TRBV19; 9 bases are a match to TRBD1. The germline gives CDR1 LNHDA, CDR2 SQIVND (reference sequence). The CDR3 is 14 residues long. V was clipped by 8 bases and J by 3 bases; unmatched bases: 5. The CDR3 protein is CASAGTGTNQPQHF. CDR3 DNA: TGTGCCAGTGCGGGGACAGGGACCAATCAGCCCCAGCATTTT. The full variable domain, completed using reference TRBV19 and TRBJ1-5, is DGGITQSPKYLFRKEGQNVTLSCEQNLNHDAMYWYRQDPGQGLRLIYYSQIVNDFQKGDIAEGYSVSREKKESFPLTVTSAQKNPTAFYLCASAGTGTNQPQHFGDGTRLSIL.

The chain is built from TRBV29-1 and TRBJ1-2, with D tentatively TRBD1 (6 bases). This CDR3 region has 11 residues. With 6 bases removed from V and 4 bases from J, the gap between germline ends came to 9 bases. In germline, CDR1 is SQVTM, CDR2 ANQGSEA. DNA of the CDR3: TGCAGCGTCAAGGACAGCTATGGCTACACCTTC. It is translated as CSVKDSYGYTF.

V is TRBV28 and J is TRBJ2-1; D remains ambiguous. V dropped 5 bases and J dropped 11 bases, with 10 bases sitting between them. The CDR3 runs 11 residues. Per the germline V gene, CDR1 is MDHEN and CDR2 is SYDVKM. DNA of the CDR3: TGTGCCAGCAGTCAAAAAATGAAGCAGTTCTTC. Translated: CASSQKMKQFF.

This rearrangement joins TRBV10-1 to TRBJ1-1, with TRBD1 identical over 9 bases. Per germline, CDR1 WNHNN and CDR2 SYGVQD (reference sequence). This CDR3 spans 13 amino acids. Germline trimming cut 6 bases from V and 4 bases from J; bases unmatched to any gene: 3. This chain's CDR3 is CASRDRGGTEAFF. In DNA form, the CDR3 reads TGCGCCAGCAGGGACAGGGGAGGCACTGAAGCTTTCTTT.

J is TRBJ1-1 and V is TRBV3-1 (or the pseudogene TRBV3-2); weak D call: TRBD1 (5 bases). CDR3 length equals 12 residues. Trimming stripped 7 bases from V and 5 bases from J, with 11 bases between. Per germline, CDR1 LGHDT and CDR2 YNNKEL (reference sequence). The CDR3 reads CASNTGGTEAFF. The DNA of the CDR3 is TGTGCCAGCAACACCGGGGGGACTGAAGCTTTCTTT.

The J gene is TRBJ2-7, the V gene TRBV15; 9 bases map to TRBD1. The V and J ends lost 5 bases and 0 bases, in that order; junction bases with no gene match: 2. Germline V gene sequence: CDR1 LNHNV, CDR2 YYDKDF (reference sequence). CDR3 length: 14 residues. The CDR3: CATSGDRVSYEQYF. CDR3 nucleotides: TGTGCCACCAGCGGGGACAGGGTCTCCTACGAGCAGTACTTC.

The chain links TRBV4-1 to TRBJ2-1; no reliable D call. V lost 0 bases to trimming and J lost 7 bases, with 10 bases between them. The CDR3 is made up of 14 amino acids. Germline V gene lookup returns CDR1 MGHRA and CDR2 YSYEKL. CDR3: CASSQDALANEQFF. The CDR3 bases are TGCGCCAGCAGCCAAGATGCGCTGGCAAATGAGCAGTTCTTC.

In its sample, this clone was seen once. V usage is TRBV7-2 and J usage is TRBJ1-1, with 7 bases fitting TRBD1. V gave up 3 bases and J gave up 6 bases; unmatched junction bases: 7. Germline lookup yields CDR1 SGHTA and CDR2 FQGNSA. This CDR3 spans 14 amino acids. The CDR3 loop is CASSFRGGPPEAFF. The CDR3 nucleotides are TGTGCCAGCAGCTTCAGGGGGGGACCACCTGAAGCTTTCTTT.

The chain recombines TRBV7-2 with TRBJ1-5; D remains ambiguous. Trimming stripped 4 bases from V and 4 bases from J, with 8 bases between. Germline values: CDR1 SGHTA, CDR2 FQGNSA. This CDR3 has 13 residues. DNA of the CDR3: TGTGCCAGCAGCTGGACGGGAAATCAGCCCCAGCATTTT. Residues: CASSWTGNQPQHF. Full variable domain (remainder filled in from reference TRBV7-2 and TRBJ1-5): GAGVSQSPSNKVTEKGKDVELRCDPISGHTALYWYRQSLGQGLEFLIYFQGNSAPDKSGLPSDRFSAERTGGSVSTLTIQRTQQEDSAVYLCASSWTGNQPQHFGDGTRLSIL.

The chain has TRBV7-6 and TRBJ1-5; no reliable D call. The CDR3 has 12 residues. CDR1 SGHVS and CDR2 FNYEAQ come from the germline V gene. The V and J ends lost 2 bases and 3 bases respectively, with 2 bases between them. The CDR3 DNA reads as TGTGCCAGCAGCTTAACCAATCAGCCCCAGCATTTT. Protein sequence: CASSLTNQPQHF.

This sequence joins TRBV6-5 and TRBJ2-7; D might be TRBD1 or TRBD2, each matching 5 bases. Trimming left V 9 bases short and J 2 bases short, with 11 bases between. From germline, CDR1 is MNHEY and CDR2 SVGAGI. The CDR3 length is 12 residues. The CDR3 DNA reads TGTGCCAGGCTCGGGACGCCCTACGAGCAGTACTTC. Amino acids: CARLGTPYEQYF.

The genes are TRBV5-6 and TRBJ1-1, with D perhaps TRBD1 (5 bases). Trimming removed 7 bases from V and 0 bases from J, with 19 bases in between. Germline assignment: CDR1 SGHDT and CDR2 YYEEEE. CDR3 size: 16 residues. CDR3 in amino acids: CASQTLTGLVNTEAFF. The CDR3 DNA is TGTGCCAGCCAAACGTTGACGGGGCTCGTGAACACTGAAGCTTTCTTT.

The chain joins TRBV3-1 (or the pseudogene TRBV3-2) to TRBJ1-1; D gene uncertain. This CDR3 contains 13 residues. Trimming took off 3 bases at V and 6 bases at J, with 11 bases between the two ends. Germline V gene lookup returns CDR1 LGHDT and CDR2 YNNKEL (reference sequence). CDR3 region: CASSQRSGSEAFF. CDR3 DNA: TGTGCCAGCAGCCAGAGGTCGGGGTCTGAAGCTTTCTTT.

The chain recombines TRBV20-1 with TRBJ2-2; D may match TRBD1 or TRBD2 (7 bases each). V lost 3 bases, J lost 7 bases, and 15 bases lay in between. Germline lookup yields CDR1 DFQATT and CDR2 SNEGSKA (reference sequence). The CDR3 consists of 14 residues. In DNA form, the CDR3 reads TGCAGTGCTAGTCCCAGGGGGGGCGGCGGGGAGCTGTTTTTT. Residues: CSASPRGGGGELFF.

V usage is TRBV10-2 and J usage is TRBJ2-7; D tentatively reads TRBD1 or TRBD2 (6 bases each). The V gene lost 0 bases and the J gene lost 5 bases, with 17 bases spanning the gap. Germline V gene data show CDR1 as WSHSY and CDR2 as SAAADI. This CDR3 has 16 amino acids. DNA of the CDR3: TGCGCCAGCAGTGAGTCGACTGGGACGGGGGCTAACGAGCAGTACTTC. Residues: CASSESTGTGANEQYF.

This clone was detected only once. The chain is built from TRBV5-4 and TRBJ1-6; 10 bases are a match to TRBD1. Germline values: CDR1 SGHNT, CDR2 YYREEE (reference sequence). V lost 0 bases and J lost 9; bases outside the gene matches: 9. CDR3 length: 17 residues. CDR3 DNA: TGTGCCAGCAGCTTGGCCCCGGGACAGGGGATGGGTTCACCCCTCCACTTT. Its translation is CASSLAPGQGMGSPLHF.

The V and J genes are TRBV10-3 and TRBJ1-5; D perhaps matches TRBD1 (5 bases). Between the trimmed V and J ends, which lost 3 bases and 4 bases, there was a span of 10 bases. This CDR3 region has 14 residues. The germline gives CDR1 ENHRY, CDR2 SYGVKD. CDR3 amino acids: CAISDGTQNQPQHF. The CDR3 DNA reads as TGTGCCATCAGTGACGGGACGCAAAATCAGCCCCAGCATTTT.

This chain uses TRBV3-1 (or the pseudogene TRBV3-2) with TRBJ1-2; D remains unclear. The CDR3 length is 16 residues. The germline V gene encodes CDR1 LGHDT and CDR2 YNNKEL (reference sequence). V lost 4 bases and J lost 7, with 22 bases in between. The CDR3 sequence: CASSLRSLRGSIGYTF. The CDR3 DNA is TGTGCCAGCAGCCTAAGGAGCCTCCGGGGTTCTATTGGCTACACCTTC.